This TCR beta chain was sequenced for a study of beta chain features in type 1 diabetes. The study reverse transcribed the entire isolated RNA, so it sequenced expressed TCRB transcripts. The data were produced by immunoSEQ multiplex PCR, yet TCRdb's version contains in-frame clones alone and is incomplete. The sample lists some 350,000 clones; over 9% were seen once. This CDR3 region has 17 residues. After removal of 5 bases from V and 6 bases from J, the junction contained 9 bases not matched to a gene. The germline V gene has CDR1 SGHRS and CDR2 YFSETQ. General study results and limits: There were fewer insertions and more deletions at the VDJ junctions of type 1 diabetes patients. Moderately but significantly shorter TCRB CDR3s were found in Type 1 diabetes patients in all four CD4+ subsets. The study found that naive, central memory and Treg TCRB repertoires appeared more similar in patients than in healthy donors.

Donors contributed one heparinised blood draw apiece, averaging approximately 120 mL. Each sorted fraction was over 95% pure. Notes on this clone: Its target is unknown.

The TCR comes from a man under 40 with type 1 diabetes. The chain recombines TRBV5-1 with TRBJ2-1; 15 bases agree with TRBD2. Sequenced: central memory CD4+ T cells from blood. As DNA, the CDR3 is TGCGCCAGCAGTCCCGGACTAGCGGGAGGGCCTGGCAATGAGCAGTTCTTC. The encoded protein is CASSPGLAGGPGNEQFF.